This T cell receptor (beta chain) was profiled in a study of T-cell memory formation after mild COVID-19. The germline V and J ends were trimmed by 3 bases and 0 bases, with 9 bases remaining between them. The CDR3 has 16 amino acids. CDR1 is LGHNA and CDR2 is YNFKEQ in the germline V gene. A single record per CDR3 protein comes from TCRdb applying MiXCR to the 5' RACE reads. The repertoire holds a few hundred thousand distinct CDR3 sequences, with around 25% as singletons. The clonotype originates from an adult woman who had mild COVID-19 (a few samples of this study predate the infection). Cell type and time point are not known. The rearrangement joins TRBV4-2 to TRBJ1-6, with a weak D call TRBD1 (5 bases). The sequenced sample consisted of PBMCs or a T cell subset sorted from them (not recorded which). The CDR3 bases are TGTGCCAGCAGCCATGGGGGGAGCTCCTATAATTCACCCCTCCACTTT. It encodes CASSHGGSSYNSPLHF.